The entry below gives a single T cell receptor beta chain sequence along with its context. The antigen is undetermined. Sequenced by immunoSEQ multiplex PCR; TCRdb stores in-frame clones only, minus some. This sample yields over 65,000 clones, of which roughly 89% are seen a single time; around 0.73% belongs to the top ten. The germline CDR1 and CDR2 sequences are SGHAT and FQNNGV. The CDR3 is 16 amino acids. The V end was cut by 0 bases, the J end by 2 bases, with 8 bases between. This entry is derived from a study of OX40 agonist ivuxolimab in advanced cancers. As for the study in general: From 23 to 79 years was the age range, with a mean of around 57 years, and roughly 83% were male. Therapy given before enrollment (anti-PD-1, anti-PD-L1 or anti-CTLA-4) was allowed, and around 44% had some.

Overall study findings and caveats: In the 0.1 to 3.0 mg/kg range, CD4+ and CD8+ blood T cells had expanded clonally by week 6.

The TCR originated in an adult with an advanced solid tumor such as melanoma, head and neck, liver or kidney cancer. The sequences come from CD4+ or CD8+ T cells sorted from blood, collected in a trial of the OX40 agonist ivuxolimab. The rearrangement links TRBV11-2 to TRBJ2-6; no definite D call. Here the CDR3 reads CASSLDLGTGANVLTF. In DNA, the CDR3 is TGTGCCAGCAGCTTAGATTTGGGGACTGGGGCCAACGTCCTGACTTTC.